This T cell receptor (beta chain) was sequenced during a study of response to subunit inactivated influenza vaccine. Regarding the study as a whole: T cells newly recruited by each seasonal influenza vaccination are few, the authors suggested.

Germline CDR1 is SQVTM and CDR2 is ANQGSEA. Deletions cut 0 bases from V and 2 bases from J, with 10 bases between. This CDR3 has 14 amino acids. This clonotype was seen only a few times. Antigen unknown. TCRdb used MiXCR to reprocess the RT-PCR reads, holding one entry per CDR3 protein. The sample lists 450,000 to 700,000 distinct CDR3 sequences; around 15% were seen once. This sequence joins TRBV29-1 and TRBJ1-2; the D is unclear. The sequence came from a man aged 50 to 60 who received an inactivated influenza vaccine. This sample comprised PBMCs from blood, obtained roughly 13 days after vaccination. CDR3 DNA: TGCAGCGTTGAAGACGTGAACAGAAACTATGGCTACACCTTC. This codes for CSVEDVNRNYGYTF.